A single sample is the source of the 18 T cell receptor beta chains below, sequenced in a study of blood T cell repertoires in COVID-19. The table came from immunoSEQ multiplex PCR; TCRdb's copy has only in-frame clones and leaves some out. This sample has around 300,000 clones, with about nine tenths found just once. Sequencing was carried out using peripheral blood. The source is a middle-aged woman who had recovered from COVID-19.

For this clone: At one end, the junction sequence differs from germline, possibly due to a read error. The chain carries TRBV7-7 and TRBJ2-2, with 10 bases aligning to TRBD2. This CDR3 contains 16 residues. Germline CDR1 is SSHAT and CDR2 is FNYEAQ (reference sequence). In DNA, the CDR3 is TGTGCTAGCAGCTTAGAAGCGGGAGGGCCCACCGGGGAGCTGTTTTTT. Its protein is CASSLEAGGPTGELFF.

The rearrangement links TRBV11-2 to TRBJ2-7, with D maybe TRBD2 (6 bases). The length of the CDR3 is 14 residues. V was shortened by 0 bases and J by 6 bases, with 12 bases between the two germline ends. Per germline, CDR1 SGHAT and CDR2 FQNNGV. The CDR3 coding sequence is TGTGCCAGCAGCTTAGATTGGGGGGACCCCGAGCAGTACTTC. This codes for CASSLDWGDPEQYF.

The V call is TRBV3-1 (or the pseudogene TRBV3-2), the J call TRBJ2-7; D gene uncertain. Per the germline V gene, CDR1 is LGHDT and CDR2 is YNNKEL (reference sequence). CDR3 length: 17 residues. V gave up 0 bases and J gave up 0 bases, with 15 bases separating them. CDR3 in amino acids: CASSQDRSTLNSYEQYF. DNA for the CDR3: TGTGCCAGCAGCCAAGATCGTTCGACTCTCAACTCCTACGAGCAGTACTTC.

This clone appeared once. The gene calls are TRBV19 and TRBJ2-5; the match to TRBD2 covers 9 bases. The germline CDR1 and CDR2 sequences are LNHDA and SQIVND (reference sequence). The V segment lost 3 bases and the J segment 9 bases; nucleotides outside the gene matches: 14. CDR3 length: 16 residues. CDR3 coding DNA: TGTGCCAGTAGTATTGGCCCCTCTATGCGGGAGGGGGCCCAGTACTTC. This translates into CASSIGPSMREGAQYF.

V and J are TRBV12-3 or TRBV12-4 and TRBJ2-7; no clear D. The V and J ends lost 3 bases and 3 bases respectively, with 9 bases between them. CDR3 length: 13 amino acids. Here the CDR3 reads CASSLRLSYEQYF. DNA of the CDR3: TGTGCCAGCAGTTTGCGGCTTAGCTACGAGCAGTACTTC.

This clone was picked up one time. The chain recombines TRBV19 with TRBJ1-1, with D perhaps TRBD1 (6 bases). The CDR3 spans 13 residues. V dropped 7 bases and J dropped 3 bases, with 12 bases sitting between them. CDR1 is LNHDA, CDR2 SQIVND, per germline (reference sequence). CDR3 DNA: TGTGCCAGTATGCCTACAGGGTACACTGAAGCTTTCTTT. Its protein product is CASMPTGYTEAFF.

The chain combines TRBV5-1 with TRBJ1-1, with 9 bases that match TRBD1. J gave up 5 bases and V 1 base, and 12 bases lay outside the gene matches. CDR1 and CDR2 from the germline V gene are SGHRS and YFSETQ. This CDR3 has 17 residues. CDR3 protein: CASSLWATGGVGTEAFF. In DNA, the CDR3 is TGCGCCAGCAGCTTGTGGGCCACAGGGGGCGTGGGGACTGAAGCTTTCTTT.

In this sample, this clone turned up a few times. The rearrangement links TRBV19 to TRBJ2-7; TRBD2 matches 14 bases. The CDR3 sequence is 14 residues long. V shed 3 bases, J shed 7 bases, and the junction held 2 bases outside the gene matches. Germline lookup yields CDR1 LNHDA and CDR2 SQIVND (reference sequence). CDR3 protein: CASSMGLAGDEQYF. CDR3 in DNA: TGTGCCAGTAGTATGGGACTAGCGGGAGATGAGCAGTACTTC. The variable domain in full, completed from reference TRBV19 and TRBJ2-7, reads DGGITQSPKYLFRKEGQNVTLSCEQNLNHDAMYWYRQDPGQGLRLIYYSQIVNDFQKGDIAEGYSVSREKKESFPLTVTSAQKNPTAFYLCASSMGLAGDEQYFGPGTRLTVT.

The rearrangement uses TRBV5-4 and TRBJ2-3; 10 bases agree with TRBD2. This CDR3 is 18 amino acids long. The germline V gene has CDR1 SGHNT and CDR2 YYREEE (reference sequence). J was trimmed by 2 bases and V by 1 base; bases with no gene match: 10. The CDR3 nucleotides are TGTGCCAGCAGCTTGTGGCTAGCGGGAGATCTTATCACAGATACGCAGTATTTT. Its protein is CASSLWLAGDLITDTQYF.

The CDR3 DNA reads TGTGCCAGTAGTACATCACAGGGACGCGGCAACTATGGCTACACCTTC. The encoded protein is CASSTSQGRGNYGYTF. V and J are TRBV19 and TRBJ1-2; D possibly corresponds to TRBD1 (6 bases). Germline V gene sequence: CDR1 LNHDA, CDR2 SQIVND (reference sequence). Trimming removed 4 bases from V and 2 bases from J, with 17 bases in between. The CDR3 extends over 16 amino acids. Combining the CDR3 with reference TRBV19 and TRBJ1-2 gives the whole variable domain DGGITQSPKYLFRKEGQNVTLSCEQNLNHDAMYWYRQDPGQGLRLIYYSQIVNDFQKGDIAEGYSVSREKKESFPLTVTSAQKNPTAFYLCASSTSQGRGNYGYTFGSGTRLTVV.

The gene calls are TRBV4-2 and TRBJ2-1; 7 bases fit TRBD2. The V and J ends lost 4 bases and 7 bases, in that order; junction bases with no gene match: 10. Germline V gene lookup returns CDR1 LGHNA and CDR2 YNFKEQ. This CDR3 is built from 15 residues. Written as DNA, the CDR3 is TGTGCCAGCAGCCTCGAACCGGGACTACAAAATGAGCAGTTCTTC. Amino acid sequence: CASSLEPGLQNEQFF.

This sequence joins TRBV30 and TRBJ2-1; 9 nucleotides agree with TRBD1. The CDR3 is made up of 11 amino acids. V lost 5 bases and J lost 9; bases outside the gene matches: 2. Germline CDR1 reads GTSNPN; CDR2 reads SVGIG (reference sequence). The chain's CDR3 is CAWGQGSEQFF. CDR3 coding DNA: TGTGCCTGGGGACAGGGGAGTGAGCAGTTCTTC.

The V gene is TRBV19, the J gene TRBJ1-6; tentatively, D is TRBD1 (5 bases). Germline-derived CDR1 and CDR2 are LNHDA and SQIVND (reference sequence). V shed 7 bases and J shed 8 bases, with 15 bases lying between them. This CDR3 is 14 amino acids long. CDR3 bases: TGTGCCAGTACCTCGACAGCCCGATATTCACCCCTCCACTTT. As protein: CASTSTARYSPLHF. The whole variable domain, remainder taken from reference TRBV19 and TRBJ1-6, is DGGITQSPKYLFRKEGQNVTLSCEQNLNHDAMYWYRQDPGQGLRLIYYSQIVNDFQKGDIAEGYSVSREKKESFPLTVTSAQKNPTAFYLCASTSTARYSPLHFGNGTRLTVT.

V and J are TRBV6-1 and TRBJ2-7; 9 nucleotides match TRBD2. This CDR3 has 14 residues. After removal of 1 base from V and 4 bases from J, the junction contained 2 bases not matched to a gene. The germline gives CDR1 MNHNS, CDR2 SASEGT. The CDR3: CASSEGTSVYEQYF. As DNA, the CDR3 is TGTGCCAGCAGTGAAGGGACTAGCGTTTACGAGCAGTACTTC.

V and J are TRBV19 and TRBJ1-5; no clear D. Trimming took 4 bases from V and 3 from J, leaving 10 bases between them. The CDR3 totals 14 residues. CDR1 is LNHDA and CDR2 is SQIVND in the germline V gene (reference sequence). The CDR3 reads CASSTIPNNQPQHF. The DNA of the CDR3 is TGTGCCAGTAGTACTATCCCGAACAATCAGCCCCAGCATTTT.

The chain uses TRBV5-5 and TRBJ1-1; D uncertain. Per germline, CDR1 SGHKS and CDR2 YYEKEE (reference sequence). Trimming shortened V by 0 bases and J by 7 bases, and 10 bases separated the two germline ends. The CDR3 sequence is 13 residues long. The CDR3 sequence: CASSLVAESEAFF. CDR3 sequence (DNA): TGTGCCAGCAGCTTGGTGGCGGAGAGTGAAGCTTTCTTT.

V gene TRBV4-1 combines with J gene TRBJ2-1; 11 bases map to TRBD2. This CDR3 comprises 16 residues. The ends lost 5 bases at V and 2 bases at J; junction bases unmatched: 5. Germline V CDR1 and CDR2: MGHRA, YSYEKL. CDR3 DNA sequence: TGCGCCAGCAGCTATCCGGGACTAGCGGCCTACAATGAGCAGTTCTTC. Translated, it gives CASSYPGLAAYNEQFF.

This chain joins TRBV27 and TRBJ2-7, with TRBD1 as a possible D gene (6 bases). The CDR3 totals 14 residues. Germline V gene data show CDR1 as MNHEY and CDR2 as SMNVEV (reference sequence). Trimming took 10 bases from V and 4 from J, leaving 20 bases between them. CDR3 coding DNA: TGTGCCACCAAAGACGGCAGGGGCAGGTACGAGCAGTACTTC. It codes for CATKDGRGRYEQYF.